The next 30 T cell receptor beta chains were all read from a single sample in a study of T cell responses to AZD1222 COVID-19 vaccine. Sequenced by immunoSEQ multiplex PCR; TCRdb stores in-frame clones only, minus some. Among about 120,000 clones listed, 80% to 90% were seen once. Specimen: peripheral blood, collected on day 0 of AZD1222 vaccination. All receptors derive from an adult in good health.

J is TRBJ2-7 and V is TRBV6-1; D is unclear. Germline CDR1 reads MNHNS; CDR2 reads SASEGT. The germline V and J ends were trimmed by 0 bases and 5 bases, with 14 bases remaining between them. The CDR3 extends over 15 amino acids. CDR3 sequence reads: CASSEALGGSHEQYF. The CDR3 DNA reads TGTGCCAGCAGTGAAGCGCTCGGTGGGTCCCACGAGCAGTACTTC.

The V gene is TRBV20-1, the J gene TRBJ1-1; the D gene is possibly TRBD1 (5 bases). Germline CDR1 and CDR2: DFQATT and SNEGSKA (reference sequence). Trimming removed 4 bases at V and 4 bases at J, with 7 bases between. The CDR3 contains 11 residues. CDR3 residues: CSAIRGTEAFF. In DNA form, the CDR3 reads TGCAGTGCTATAAGGGGCACTGAAGCTTTCTTT.

The gene calls are TRBV5-1 and TRBJ1-2; D not certain. Trimming took off 4 bases at V and 5 bases at J, with 9 bases between the two ends. This CDR3 is 12 amino acids long. CDR1 is SGHRS and CDR2 is YFSETQ in the germline V gene. The CDR3 region has the DNA TGCGCCAGCAGCCCGTCGGGTTATGGCTACACCTTC. Translation: CASSPSGYGYTF.

This clone has just one count. This chain uses TRBV7-2 with TRBJ1-3, with D perhaps matching TRBD1 (5 bases). This CDR3 comprises 16 residues. CDR1 and CDR2 (germline): SGHTA, FQGNSA. V lost 3 bases and J 0 bases, leaving 12 bases between the germline ends. CDR3 bases: TGTGCCAGCAGCTTGGGGGGGATGGGCTCTGGAAACACCATATATTTT. Its protein is CASSLGGMGSGNTIYF. The variable domain in full, completed from reference TRBV7-2 and TRBJ1-3, reads GAGVSQSPSNKVTEKGKDVELRCDPISGHTALYWYRQSLGQGLEFLIYFQGNSAPDKSGLPSDRFSAERTGGSVSTLTIQRTQQEDSAVYLCASSLGGMGSGNTIYFGEGSWLTVV.

This chain links TRBV3-1 (or the pseudogene TRBV3-2) with TRBJ1-5, with 8 bases matching TRBD1. Germline V gene lookup returns CDR1 LGHDT and CDR2 YNNKEL (reference sequence). The ends lost 0 bases at V and 2 bases at J; junction bases unmatched: 6. The CDR3 totals 17 residues. This chain's CDR3 is CASSQDLAGGGNQPQHF. CDR3 coding DNA: TGTGCCAGCAGCCAAGATCTGGCAGGGGGCGGCAATCAGCCCCAGCATTTT.

V usage is TRBV10-3 and J usage is TRBJ1-2; tentative D call: TRBD1 (6 bases). Germline V gives CDR1 ENHRY, CDR2 SYGVKD. CDR3 length: 13 amino acids. Trimming left V 5 bases short and J 2 bases short, with 9 bases between. The CDR3 loop is CAISHRENYGYTF. CDR3 DNA sequence: TGTGCCATCAGTCACAGGGAAAACTATGGCTACACCTTC.

This clone was found a few times. This chain joins TRBV2 and TRBJ2-1; 13 bases align to TRBD2. The CDR3 extends over 14 amino acids. Per germline, CDR1 SNHLY and CDR2 FYNNEI. Losses at the gene ends were 7 bases for V and 9 bases for J; bases not matched to a gene: 6. CDR3 loop: CASTPWTSGGEQFF. For the CDR3, the DNA is TGTGCCAGCACCCCTTGGACTAGCGGGGGTGAGCAGTTCTTC.

V usage is TRBV7-9 and J usage is TRBJ2-7; 9 positions match TRBD1. This CDR3 is built from 14 residues. The J segment lost 9 bases and the V segment lost 5 bases, leaving 11 bases of the junction unmatched. Germline assignment: CDR1 SEHNR and CDR2 FQNEAQ (reference sequence). CDR3 bases: TGTGCCAGCAGCCTAACTAGGACAGGGGAATGGCAGTACTTC. The encoded protein is CASSLTRTGEWQYF.

The V gene is TRBV5-1, the J gene TRBJ2-2; 8 nucleotides align to TRBD1. In germline, CDR1 is SGHRS, CDR2 YFSETQ. This CDR3 has 15 residues. V was pared by 4 bases and J by 1 base, with 3 bases of the junction left unmatched. CDR3 bases: TGCGCCAGCAGCGCAGGGACAGGGAACACCGGGGAGCTGTTTTTT. Protein: CASSAGTGNTGELFF.

The genes are TRBV7-2 and TRBJ2-7; D gene ambiguous. The CDR3 runs 14 residues. V gave up 5 bases and J gave up 3 bases, with 14 bases separating them. CDR1 is SGHTA, CDR2 FQGNSA, per germline. Here the CDR3 reads CASSHGWASYEQYF. The CDR3 coding sequence is TGTGCCAGCAGCCACGGCTGGGCGAGCTACGAGCAGTACTTC.

This clone was seen at least ten times. The V and J genes are TRBV19 and TRBJ2-7, with D possibly called TRBD1 or TRBD2 (5 bases each). Germline lookup yields CDR1 LNHDA and CDR2 SQIVND (reference sequence). Trimming shortened V by 7 bases and J by 2 bases, and 18 bases separated the two germline ends. The CDR3 loop spans 15 amino acids. CDR3 bases: TGTGCCAGTACCCCCCGGGGCGGGTACCCCTACGAGCAGTACTTC. Protein sequence: CASTPRGGYPYEQYF.

The chain has TRBV7-2 and TRBJ2-1, with D unclear. Germline CDR1 reads SGHTA; CDR2 reads FQGNSA. Trimming removed 1 base from V and 8 bases from J, with 9 bases in between. There are 13 residues in the CDR3. The CDR3 is CASSLGWSDEQFF. The CDR3 DNA is TGTGCCAGCAGCTTAGGTTGGTCAGATGAGCAGTTCTTC. Together with reference TRBV7-2 and TRBJ2-1, the CDR3 gives the full variable domain: GAGVSQSPSNKVTEKGKDVELRCDPISGHTALYWYRQSLGQGLEFLIYFQGNSAPDKSGLPSDRFSAERTGGSVSTLTIQRTQQEDSAVYLCASSLGWSDEQFFGPGTRLTVL.

This rearrangement joins TRBV7-9 to TRBJ2-7; D tentatively reads TRBD1 or TRBD2 (5 bases each). The V end lost 4 bases, the J end lost 0 bases, and 10 bases lay between the germline ends. The CDR3 consists of 14 residues. Germline V gives CDR1 SEHNR, CDR2 FQNEAQ (reference sequence). DNA for the CDR3: TGTGCCAGCAGCTCCCGGGACGGCTCCTACGAGCAGTACTTC. Protein: CASSSRDGSYEQYF.

The chain combines TRBV5-1 with TRBJ2-5, with D possibly matching TRBD2 (6 bases). The V gene's germline CDR1 is SGHRS and CDR2 YFSETQ. The CDR3 length is 13 residues. Trimming shortened V by 5 bases and J by 0 bases, and 8 bases separated the two germline ends. The CDR3 spells CASSRDYQETQYF. CDR3 in DNA: TGCGCCAGCAGTCGGGACTACCAAGAGACCCAGTACTTC.

V and J are TRBV6-1 and TRBJ1-5, with D possibly TRBD1 on 5 matching bases. The CDR3 is 18 residues long. Germline loops: CDR1 MNHNS, CDR2 SASEGT. Deletions cut 4 bases from V and 0 bases from J, with 19 bases between. The CDR3 region has the DNA TGTGCCAGCAGTGGACCCACTTGGGACGTCCATAGCAATCAGCCCCAGCATTTT. This sequence encodes CASSGPTWDVHSNQPQHF.

This clone has a handful of counts. This chain joins TRBV7-8 and TRBJ2-7, with D uncertain. The CDR3 length is 14 residues. V lost 3 bases and J lost 2, with 11 bases in between. Germline V gives CDR1 SGHVS, CDR2 FQNEAQ. CDR3 loop: CASSFMGSTYEQYF. CDR3 in DNA: TGTGCCAGCAGCTTCATGGGAAGCACCTACGAGCAGTACTTC.

J is TRBJ1-5 and V is TRBV2; tentatively, D is TRBD1 (5 bases). V was shortened by 8 bases and J by 0 bases, with 8 bases between the two germline ends. The length of the CDR3 is 13 residues. Per the germline V gene, CDR1 is SNHLY and CDR2 is FYNNEI. CDR3 coding DNA: TGTGCCAGCCGGGGCTTTAGCAATCAGCCCCAGCATTTT. Its translation is CASRGFSNQPQHF.

The chain carries TRBV6-5 and TRBJ1-5; 8 bases agree with TRBD1. CDR3 length: 14 residues. V gave up 8 bases and J gave up 2 bases; unmatched junction bases: 5. CDR1 and CDR2 from the germline V gene are MNHEY and SVGAGI. CDR3 bases: TGTGCCAGCCAACCGGGACAGGGCAATCAGCCCCAGCATTTT. The encoded protein is CASQPGQGNQPQHF.

CDR3: CASRGNTGLGGAFF. For the CDR3, the DNA is TGTGCCAGCAGAGGTAATACTGGGCTAGGGGGAGCTTTCTTT. The rearrangement uses TRBV7-9 and TRBJ1-1; D possibly corresponds to TRBD1 (6 bases). The germline V gene encodes CDR1 SEHNR and CDR2 FQNEAQ (reference sequence). This CDR3 is 14 amino acids long. Trimming took 6 bases from V and 10 from J, leaving 21 bases between them.

The chain joins TRBV5-4 to TRBJ1-5; no definite D call. The CDR3 is 15 residues long. V was trimmed by 2 bases and J by 2 bases, leaving 11 bases between them. Germline V lookup: CDR1 SGHNT, CDR2 YYREEE (reference sequence). The DNA for the CDR3 is TGTGCCAGCAGCTTAGCGGAATCCGGCAATCAGCCCCAGCATTTT. Its protein product is CASSLAESGNQPQHF. Looking up the rest from reference TRBV5-4 and TRBJ1-5 gives the full variable domain: ETGVTQSPTHLIKTRGQQVTLRCSSQSGHNTVSWYQQALGQGPQFIFQYYREEENGRGNFPPRFSGLQFPNYSSELNVNALELDDSALYLCASSLAESGNQPQHFGDGTRLSIL.

This chain's CDR3 is CASSQEKGYEKLFF. The CDR3 nucleotides read TGTGCCAGCAGCCAAGAGAAAGGCTATGAAAAACTGTTTTTT. This chain uses TRBV3-1 (or the pseudogene TRBV3-2) with TRBJ1-4, with no clear D. In germline, CDR1 is LGHDT, CDR2 YNNKEL (reference sequence). The CDR3 loop spans 14 amino acids. V gave up 0 bases and J gave up 6 bases, with 8 bases separating them.

The chain recombines TRBV10-3 with TRBJ2-7; weak D call: TRBD1 (6 bases). Germline CDR1 reads ENHRY; CDR2 reads SYGVKD. The CDR3 extends over 14 amino acids. Trimming took off 4 bases at V and 1 base at J, with 11 bases between the two ends. CDR3 coding DNA: TGTGCCATCAGTGCGCAGCAGGGGTCCTACGAGCAGTACTTC. Its protein is CAISAQQGSYEQYF.

Notes on this clone: The sample carries other DNA sequences with the same CDR3. CDR3 sequence reads: CASSPGQGDTEAFF. Written as DNA, the CDR3 is TGCGCCAGCAGCCCAGGACAGGGGGACACTGAAGCTTTCTTT. The chain combines TRBV5-1 with TRBJ1-1; 10 positions agree with TRBD1. V lost 4 bases and J lost 3; bases outside the gene matches: 3. The germline gives CDR1 SGHRS, CDR2 YFSETQ. The CDR3 sequence is 14 residues long. Full variable domain (rest looked up from reference TRBV5-1 and TRBJ1-1): KAGVTQTPRYLIKTRGQQVTLSCSPISGHRSVSWYQQTPGQGLQFLFEYFSETQRNKGNFPGRFSGRQFSNSRSEMNVSTLELGDSALYLCASSPGQGDTEAFFGQGTRLTVV.

The chain carries TRBV7-9 and TRBJ1-2; no definite D call. This CDR3 is 12 amino acids long. Germline V gene data show CDR1 as SEHNR and CDR2 as FQNEAQ (reference sequence). The V end lost 0 bases, the J end lost 8 bases, and 7 bases lay between the germline ends. CDR3 protein: CASSLAREGYTF. DNA for the CDR3: TGTGCCAGCAGCTTAGCGAGGGAGGGCTACACCTTC.

The rearrangement uses TRBV25-1 and TRBJ2-2, with TRBD1 as a possible D gene (5 bases). This CDR3 has 15 amino acids. CDR1 is MGHDK and CDR2 is SYGVNS in the germline V gene. Trimming took off 8 bases at V and 4 bases at J, with 17 bases between the two ends. CDR3 amino acids: CASARQIFLTGELFF. CDR3 nucleotides: TGTGCCAGCGCCCGACAGATTTTTCTCACCGGGGAGCTGTTTTTT.

CDR3 protein: CASSSPWGGLTEAFF. DNA of the CDR3: TGTGCCAGCAGTTCACCGTGGGGAGGGTTAACTGAAGCTTTCTTT. The rearrangement links TRBV28 to TRBJ1-1; D unresolved. V lost 4 bases and J 5 bases, leaving 17 bases between the germline ends. The CDR3 extends over 15 amino acids. Germline CDR1 is MDHEN and CDR2 is SYDVKM.

This clone was found once. The chain combines TRBV5-5 with TRBJ1-2, with D possibly being TRBD1 (5 bases). CDR3 length equals 13 residues. Germline CDR1 reads SGHKS; CDR2 reads YYEKEE (reference sequence). Trimming shortened V by 7 bases and J by 1 base, and 11 bases separated the two germline ends. In DNA, the CDR3 is TGTGCCAGCGCCGCCCAGGGTAACTATGGCTACACCTTC. This translates into CASAAQGNYGYTF.

The chain carries TRBV18 and TRBJ2-7, with D possibly called TRBD1 or TRBD2 (5 bases each). This CDR3 spans 14 amino acids. Germline V lookup: CDR1 KGHSH, CDR2 LQKENI. The ends were cut back, 8 bases at V and 0 bases at J, with 14 bases in the middle. CDR3 DNA sequence: TGTGCCAGCGGGGGAACCGGGTTCTCCTACGAGCAGTACTTC. Translating it yields CASGGTGFSYEQYF.

The sample holds a few counts of this clone. No conserved phenylalanine or tryptophan ends this CDR3, so it is likely a read error. The limits of the CDR3 on the DNA are not certain, so only TCRdb's listed CDR3 is given. The chain couples TRBV6-5 to TRBJ2-3; the table gives TRBD1 as D, unverified against the DNA. Per germline, CDR1 MNHEY and CDR2 SVGAGI. The CDR3 length equals 13 residues, ends included. CDR3 sequence reads: CASSYSIGTGNAN.

The chain uses TRBV5-6 and TRBJ2-2; D remains ambiguous. The CDR3 extends over 15 amino acids. Trimming removed 0 bases at V and 1 base at J, with 7 bases between. CDR1 SGHDT and CDR2 YYEEEE come from the germline V gene. The CDR3 loop reads CASSLVVLNTGELFF. Here the CDR3 DNA reads TGTGCCAGCAGCTTGGTGGTTCTGAACACCGGGGAGCTGTTTTTT.